These T cell receptor beta chains were read from a single sample in a study of shared clonotypes between healthy human individuals. Sequencing used immunoSEQ multiplex PCR; TCRdb keeps in-frame clones, though not all of them. The sample shows millions of clones, around 90% of them seen only once. What was sequenced was naive CD4+ T cells sorted from blood. These receptors came from a man younger than 35 in good health. Both conserved end residues are part of each CDR3. A D gene is named only where the DNA matches it firmly. The listing skips clone size in some rows; elsewhere it reads once, few, many or a size class.

V gene,J gene,D gene,clone size,CDR3 protein,CDR3 DNA
TRBV28,TRBJ1-1,NA,NA,CASSPGGGNTEAFF,TGTGCCAGCAGTCCTGGGGGGGGGAACACTGAAGCTTTCTTT
TRBV6-5,TRBJ1-2,TRBD1,NA,CASKDRDRNGYTF,TGTGCCTCAAAAGACCGGGACAGAAATGGCTACACCTTC
TRBV27,TRBJ2-3,NA,NA,CASSFSGTADTQYF,TGTGCCAGCAGTTTCTCAGGGACGGCAGATACGCAGTATTTT
TRBV30,TRBJ1-6,NA,NA,CAWRLGTENSPLHF,TGTGCCTGGAGACTCGGGACGGAAAATTCACCCCTCCACTTT
TRBV6-6,TRBJ1-2,NA,NA,CASSRQVSYGYTF,TGTGCCAGCAGCCGACAGGTATCCTATGGCTACACCTTC
TRBV11-2,TRBJ2-1,TRBD2,NA,CASSSPLAGPYNEQFF,TGTGCCAGCAGCTCGCCTCTAGCGGGACCCTACAATGAGCAGTTCTTC
TRBV6-1,TRBJ1-3,NA,once,CASSENRANSGNTIYF,TGTGCCAGCAGTGAAAACAGGGCAAACTCTGGAAACACCATATATTTT
TRBV6-1,TRBJ2-7,TRBD1,NA,CASRSQGVAEQYF,TGTGCCAGCAGGTCCCAGGGGGTAGCCGAGCAGTACTTC
TRBV15,TRBJ2-2,NA,NA,CATSRLRDITNTGELFF,TGTGCCACCAGCAGACTAAGGGACATAACGAACACCGGGGAGCTGTTTTTT
TRBV27,TRBJ1-2,TRBD1,once,CASRTQGYHGYTF,TGTGCCAGCAGAACACAGGGGTACCATGGCTACACCTTC
TRBV2,TRBJ1-5,NA,NA,CASSEAVTSNQPQHF,TGTGCCAGCAGTGAAGCGGTTACTAGCAATCAGCCCCAGCATTTT
TRBV6-1,TRBJ2-7,NA,NA,CASSGPVYEQYF,TGTGCCAGCAGTGGCCCCGTGTACGAGCAGTACTTC
TRBV2,TRBJ2-7,TRBD2,NA,CASSESSGRREQYF,TGTGCCAGCAGTGAATCTAGCGGGAGACGGGAGCAGTACTTC
TRBV19,TRBJ1-5,TRBD1,NA,CASSTLGQSNQPQHF,TGTGCCAGTAGTACCCTGGGACAGAGCAATCAGCCCCAGCATTTT
TRBV29-1,TRBJ2-1,NA,NA,CSVESQSSYNEQFF,TGCAGCGTTGAAAGTCAGAGCTCCTACAATGAGCAGTTCTTC
TRBV5-6,TRBJ1-2,TRBD1,NA,CASSPGGQGPYGYTF,TGTGCCAGCAGCCCAGGAGGACAGGGCCCCTATGGCTACACCTTC
TRBV2,TRBJ1-4,NA,NA,CASSLPLQGGREKLFF,TGTGCCAGCAGTCTGCCGCTACAGGGAGGTCGGGAAAAACTGTTTTTT
TRBV10-3,TRBJ2-5,NA,once,CAISEGGRETQYF,TGTGCCATCAGTGAGGGAGGCAGGGAGACCCAGTACTTC
TRBV7-9,TRBJ2-3,TRBD2,NA,CASSFPAGGTTDTQYF,TGTGCCAGCAGCTTCCCAGCGGGAGGGACCACAGATACGCAGTATTTT
TRBV6-5,TRBJ1-6,TRBD1,NA,CASSGQGTPLHF,TGTGCCAGCAGTGGACAGGGCACACCCCTCCACTTT
TRBV7-9,TRBJ1-4,NA,NA,CASSLTGGDEKLFF,TGTGCCAGCAGCCTAACGGGAGGGGATGAAAAACTGTTTTTT
TRBV18,TRBJ1-1,NA,NA,CASSPQNREGTEAFF,TGTGCCAGCTCACCACAAAACAGGGAGGGCACTGAAGCTTTCTTT
TRBV6-5,TRBJ2-1,NA,NA,CASSYADREQFF,TGTGCCAGCAGTTACGCCGACAGAGAGCAGTTCTTC
TRBV4-2,TRBJ1-2,NA,NA,CASSQDGGGLGGYTF,TGTGCCAGCAGCCAAGATGGGGGGGGCCTTGGCGGCTACACCTTC
TRBV6-5,TRBJ2-1,NA,NA,CASSSLAEQFF,TGTGCCAGCAGTAGTCTCGCCGAGCAGTTCTTC
TRBV27,TRBJ1-2,NA,NA,CASSLSTPSTSGGYTF,TGTGCCAGCAGTTTATCAACCCCGAGTACAAGTGGGGGCTACACCTTC
TRBV6-1,TRBJ2-7,TRBD1,NA,CASRTDRGSYEQYF,TGTGCCAGCAGAACCGACAGGGGTTCCTACGAGCAGTACTTC
TRBV4-1,TRBJ2-2,TRBD1,NA,CASSQHRTGNAKDTGELFF,TGCGCCAGCAGCCAACACAGGACAGGGAACGCAAAAGACACCGGGGAGCTGTTTTTT
TRBV4-3,TRBJ2-5,TRBD1,NA,CASSLGQGHQETQYF,TGCGCCAGCAGCCTAGGACAGGGCCACCAAGAGACCCAGTACTTC
TRBV15,TRBJ2-7,TRBD2,NA,CATSRDLGLAGVSEQYF,TGTGCCACCAGCAGAGACCTGGGACTAGCGGGAGTATCCGAGCAGTACTTC
TRBV30,TRBJ1-1,NA,NA,CAWRRGLLEHGADEAFF,TGTGCCTGGAGGAGAGGTCTATTAGAGCATGGGGCGGATGAAGCTTTCTTT
TRBV5-6,TRBJ1-6,NA,NA,CASSFGQPNSLLHF,TGTGCCAGCAGCTTCGGACAGCCAAATTCACTCCTCCACTTT
TRBV11-3,TRBJ2-7,NA,NA,CASSLRPYYEQYF,TGTGCCAGCAGCTTAAGGCCTTACTACGAGCAGTACTTC
TRBV5-4,TRBJ2-7,TRBD2,NA,CASSPRLAGGLSYEQYF,TGTGCCAGCAGTCCCCGACTAGCGGGAGGGCTAAGTTACGAGCAGTACTTC
TRBV27,TRBJ1-5,TRBD1,once,CASAKTQGSSIIPPQHF,TGTGCCAGCGCGAAAACACAGGGGTCCTCCATAATCCCGCCCCAGCATTTT
TRBV18,TRBJ2-2,TRBD2,NA,CASSPRSSGSAGELFF,TGTGCCAGCTCACCACGGTCTAGCGGGAGCGCCGGGGAGCTGTTTTTT
TRBV6-1,TRBJ1-1,NA,NA,CASSEVPTEAFF,TGTGCCAGCAGTGAAGTTCCCACTGAAGCTTTCTTT
TRBV30,TRBJ1-4,TRBD1,NA,CAWSPPGTGNEKLFF,TGTGCCTGGAGTCCTCCCGGGACAGGGAACGAAAAACTGTTTTTT
TRBV5-1,TRBJ1-5,NA,NA,CASSLATGLGQPQHF,TGCGCCAGCAGCTTGGCGACAGGCCTGGGGCAGCCCCAGCATTTT
TRBV5-1,TRBJ2-2,NA,NA,CASSQGSEPSTGELFF,TGCGCCAGCAGCCAAGGGTCAGAACCTTCGACCGGGGAGCTGTTTTTT
TRBV7-9,TRBJ2-3,TRBD2,NA,CASSPGLAGNSDTQYF,TGTGCCAGCAGCCCCGGACTAGCGGGAAACTCAGATACGCAGTATTTT
TRBV7-2,TRBJ2-7,NA,NA,CASSPQGSSYEQYF,TGTGCCAGCAGTCCTCAGGGGAGCTCCTACGAGCAGTACTTC
TRBV10-1,TRBJ2-3,TRBD2,NA,CASSEGLAGGPTDTQYF,TGCGCCAGCAGTGAGGGTTTAGCGGGCGGGCCCACAGATACGCAGTATTTT
TRBV28,TRBJ2-5,TRBD1,NA,CASKRGGLAGTQYF,TGTGCCAGCAAGCGAGGGGGCCTGGCCGGGACCCAGTACTTC
TRBV6-1,TRBJ2-1,TRBD2,NA,CVGRTSGRDEQFF,TGTGTCGGCAGGACTAGCGGGAGGGATGAGCAGTTCTTC
TRBV7-2,TRBJ1-5,NA,NA,CASSLGGDQPQHF,TGTGCCAGCAGCTTAGGAGGGGATCAGCCCCAGCATTTT
TRBV9,TRBJ1-1,TRBD1,NA,CASSSWTGGNEAFF,TGTGCCAGCAGCTCATGGACAGGGGGCAATGAAGCTTTCTTT
TRBV5-4,TRBJ2-2,TRBD1,NA,CASSFRQGSAGELFF,TGTGCCAGCAGCTTCAGACAGGGATCGGCCGGGGAGCTGTTTTTT
TRBV13,TRBJ1-4,NA,once,CASSSPGQGKLFF,TGTGCCAGCAGCTCTCCGGGACAAGGGAAACTGTTTTTT
TRBV5-1,TRBJ2-7,TRBD1,NA,CASSSRQGTLYEQYF,TGCGCCAGCAGCTCCCGACAGGGGACTCTATACGAGCAGTACTTC
TRBV7-9,TRBJ1-3,NA,NA,CASRPGEGYTIYF,TGTGCCAGCAGACCCGGAGAGGGGTACACCATATATTTT
TRBV5-1,TRBJ2-7,NA,once,CASSLEGRVTEQYF,TGCGCCAGCAGCTTGGAGGGCAGGGTCACAGAGCAGTACTTC
TRBV6-6,TRBJ2-7,TRBD1,NA,CASTRGTGGFNEQYF,TGTGCCAGCACCCGAGGGACAGGGGGGTTTAACGAGCAGTACTTC